The sequence of this T cell receptor beta chain was determined in a study of blood T cell repertoires in COVID-19. The wider study: The samples span acute and convalescent COVID-19 from the United States, Italy and Spain. PBMCs, B-cell-depleted T cells, or T cells provided the cDNA or gDNA that made up the material.

One Seattle source followed patients from active infection through their disease course. In the source study's methods: From reference gene primer amplification, estimates of nucleated cell counts were derived. Profiled with immunoSEQ multiplex PCR; TCRdb holds only in-frame clones, not every one. D and trimming were read from the DNA, whereas the V and J calls and clone size are those reported in that table. The sample includes some 150,000 clones, 85% to 90% of them seen just once. The germline gives CDR1 MDHEN, CDR2 SYDVKM. The CDR3 spans 14 residues. V lost 6 bases and J 1 base, leaving 12 bases between the germline ends.

V usage is TRBV28 and J usage is TRBJ1-1; tentatively, D is TRBD1 (6 bases). The specimen sequenced was peripheral blood. This receptor was taken from an older woman with COVID-19, enrolled during active disease. CDR3 DNA sequence: TGTGCCAGCAGGAAGGGACAAGCGAACACTGAAGCTTTCTTT. It specifies CASRKGQANTEAFF. The entire variable domain, with the rest obtained from reference TRBV28 and TRBJ1-1, is as follows: DVKVTQSSRYLVKRTGEKVFLECVQDMDHENMFWYRQDPGLGLRLIYFSYDVKMKEKGDIPEGYSVSREKKERFSLILESASTNQTSMYLCASRKGQANTEAFFGQGTRLTVV.